These 22 T cell receptor beta chains share one sample of origin, sequenced in a study of beta chain features in type 1 diabetes. General study findings and limits: Patients with Type 1 diabetes showed moderately but significantly shorter TCRB CDR3s in all four CD4+ subsets.

The sequenced template was cDNA made from the entire isolated RNA. The method was immunoSEQ multiplex PCR; TCRdb's version includes in-frame clones alone and lacks a portion of them. The sample lists about 700,000 clones; about an eighth were seen once. These receptors' antigens are unknown. The material sequenced was naive CD4+ T cells from blood. These receptors were collected from a man aged 18 to 30 with type 1 diabetes.

This clone came up a few times. The chain links TRBV2 to TRBJ1-2; possible D gene TRBD1, 6 bases. V gave up 5 bases and J gave up 2 bases, with 12 bases separating them. The CDR3 covers 14 residues. CDR1 SNHLY and CDR2 FYNNEI come from the germline V gene. The CDR3: CASSSDSSNYGYTF. In nucleotides, the CDR3 is TGTGCCAGCAGTTCGGACAGTTCAAACTATGGCTACACCTTC.

The V and J genes are TRBV7-9 and TRBJ1-2; the match to TRBD1 covers 8 bases. Germline CDR1 reads SEHNR; CDR2 reads FQNEAQ (reference sequence). Trimming removed 7 bases from V and 5 bases from J; junction bases left unmatched: 12. This CDR3 spans 15 amino acids. CDR3 nucleotides: TGTGCCAGCACCACTGACAGGGGTGGTTGGTATGGCTACACCTTC. Protein: CASTTDRGGWYGYTF.

This chain uses TRBV5-1 with TRBJ2-7; TRBD1 aligns across 10 bases. The germline CDR1 and CDR2 sequences are SGHRS and YFSETQ. The CDR3 has 14 residues. J gave up 5 bases and V 2 bases, and 4 bases lay outside the gene matches. The CDR3 nucleotides are TGCGCCAGCAGCTTTGTGACAGGGGGCCACGAGCAGTACTTC. Encoded protein: CASSFVTGGHEQYF.

This clone came up a few times. Other DNA variants within this sample encode the same CDR3. V and J are TRBV18 and TRBJ1-6; tentatively, D is TRBD1 (6 bases). This CDR3 comprises 13 residues. Germline loops: CDR1 KGHSH, CDR2 LQKENI. V lost 3 bases, J lost 8 bases, and 8 bases lay in between. The chain's CDR3 is CASSPTGDSPLHF. CDR3 nucleotide sequence: TGTGCCAGCTCACCGACAGGAGATTCACCCCTCCACTTT.

This clone was counted only a few times. The chain combines TRBV5-8 with TRBJ2-2; D is unclear. The V gene's germline CDR1 is SGHTS and CDR2 YDEGEE. The CDR3 has 16 amino acids. With 0 bases removed from V and 0 bases from J, the gap between germline ends came to 9 bases. The CDR3: CASSLEAAANTGELFF. The CDR3 DNA reads TGTGCCAGCAGCTTGGAGGCAGCAGCGAACACCGGGGAGCTGTTTTTT.

The V call is TRBV7-6, the J call TRBJ2-7; 9 bases match TRBD1. The length of the CDR3 is 15 residues. V dropped 0 bases and J dropped 0; count of bases not matched to a gene: 0. Germline V gives CDR1 SGHVS, CDR2 FNYEAQ. The CDR3 coding sequence is TGTGCCAGCAGCTTAGCACAGGGGGCCTCCTACGAGCAGTACTTC. The encoded protein is CASSLAQGASYEQYF.

The chain links TRBV10-3 to TRBJ2-1; D is perhaps TRBD1 (5 bases). V was cut by 0 bases and J by 7 bases, with 13 bases left in between. This CDR3 is built from 15 residues. Germline V gene lookup returns CDR1 ENHRY and CDR2 SYGVKD. CDR3 in amino acids: CAISESNRRDNEQFF. The CDR3 DNA is TGTGCCATCAGTGAGTCGAACCGCAGGGATAATGAGCAGTTCTTC.

J is TRBJ2-7 and V is TRBV5-6, with D tentatively TRBD2 (5 bases). This CDR3 region has 14 residues. The V end was cut by 3 bases, the J end by 0 bases, with 10 bases between. The germline V gene has CDR1 SGHDT and CDR2 YYEEEE. DNA for the CDR3: TGTGCCAGCAGCTCTCTGACTAACTCCTACGAGCAGTACTTC. Amino acids: CASSSLTNSYEQYF.

J is TRBJ1-4 and V is TRBV28, with D perhaps matching TRBD1 (6 bases). This CDR3 has 12 amino acids. The germline V gene has CDR1 MDHEN and CDR2 SYDVKM. Between the trimmed V and J ends, which lost 8 bases and 8 bases, there was a span of 12 bases. As DNA, the CDR3 is TGTGCCAGCGTACAGGGAAGAGAAAAACTGTTTTTT. Translation gives CASVQGREKLFF.

This clone was seen a few times. This chain connects TRBV6-5 to TRBJ1-5; D is perhaps TRBD1 (6 bases). CDR3 length: 14 residues. V lost 6 bases and J 5 bases, leaving 14 bases between the germline ends. CDR1 and CDR2 from the germline V gene are MNHEY and SVGAGI. The CDR3 sequence: CASRPTGKDQPQHF. DNA of the CDR3: TGTGCCAGCAGACCCACAGGGAAGGATCAGCCCCAGCATTTT.

This clone was detected a few times. This chain joins TRBV7-8 and TRBJ2-7; 8 positions match TRBD1. Per germline, CDR1 SGHVS and CDR2 FQNEAQ. The CDR3 spans 15 residues. V was clipped by 4 bases and J by 5 bases; unmatched bases: 10. CDR3 bases: TGTGCCAGCAGCTCGACCGGACAGGGCCCCCACGAGCAGTACTTC. Translated, it gives CASSSTGQGPHEQYF.

The V gene is TRBV29-1, the J gene TRBJ2-7; the D gene is possibly TRBD2 (6 bases). V was pared by 3 bases and J by 0 bases, with 18 bases between. Germline values: CDR1 SQVTM, CDR2 ANQGSEA. The CDR3 sequence is 16 residues long. In DNA, the CDR3 is TGCAGCGTTGAGGGCGGGGTCTCCCTAGGCTCCTACGAGCAGTACTTC. This encodes CSVEGGVSLGSYEQYF.

The chain links TRBV4-1 to TRBJ2-1; 8 bases are shared with TRBD1. Trimming cost V 4 bases and J 7 bases; bases outside gene matches: 15. CDR1 is MGHRA, CDR2 YSYEKL, per germline. The CDR3 length is 17 residues. CDR3: CASSRNPSGDRTNEQFF. The CDR3 DNA follows: TGCGCCAGCAGCCGAAACCCGTCGGGGGACAGGACGAATGAGCAGTTCTTC.

The chain has TRBV7-2 and TRBJ1-1; D gene uncertain. CDR1 SGHTA and CDR2 FQGNSA come from the germline V gene. V dropped 2 bases and J dropped 0 bases, with 13 bases sitting between them. The CDR3 consists of 16 residues. CDR3 sequence: CASSLNRDDMNTEAFF. The DNA of the CDR3 is TGTGCCAGCAGCTTAAACCGAGACGATATGAACACTGAAGCTTTCTTT.

This clone was counted a few times. V is TRBV6-5 and J is TRBJ2-3, with TRBD1 identical over 8 bases. After removal of 1 base from V and 6 bases from J, the junction contained 3 bases not matched to a gene. Germline values: CDR1 MNHEY, CDR2 SVGAGI. This CDR3 contains 14 residues. CDR3: CASSYFQGADTQYF. The CDR3 DNA reads TGTGCCAGCAGTTACTTCCAGGGGGCGGATACGCAGTATTTT.

This clone was observed a handful of times. The chain recombines TRBV29-1 with TRBJ2-2; perhaps TRBD1 as D (5 bases). The germline V gene encodes CDR1 SQVTM and CDR2 ANQGSEA. The CDR3 covers 13 residues. Trimming pared 6 bases from V and 4 bases from J, leaving 12 bases between. The CDR3 DNA reads as TGCAGCGTGCAGGGTATTCGCACCGGGGAGCTGTTTTTT. Its protein product is CSVQGIRTGELFF.

The chain links TRBV9 to TRBJ1-4, with D perhaps matching TRBD1 (5 bases). The length of the CDR3 is 15 residues. With 3 bases removed from V and 0 bases from J, the gap between germline ends came to 9 bases. Germline loops: CDR1 SGDLS, CDR2 YYNGEE. In nucleotides, the CDR3 is TGTGCCAGCAGCGAGGACACTACAACTAATGAAAAACTGTTTTTT. Translated, it gives CASSEDTTTNEKLFF.

This clone was seen only a few times. The rearrangement joins TRBV29-1 to TRBJ1-2, with 7 bases matching TRBD1. Germline V lookup: CDR1 SQVTM, CDR2 ANQGSEA. This CDR3 is 12 amino acids long. The CDR3 loop is CLGGGGGDGYTF. In DNA, the CDR3 is TGCCTGGGAGGGGGCGGAGGTGATGGCTACACCTTC.

This clone was detected a few times. The rearrangement links TRBV7-9 to TRBJ2-3, with 8 positions matching TRBD2. The CDR3 length is 15 residues. V shed 5 bases and J 3 bases; nucleotides not matched to a gene: 7. The V gene's germline CDR1 is SEHNR and CDR2 FQNEAQ (reference sequence). The CDR3 DNA reads TGTGCCAGCAGCCTTAGCGGGGCGTTAACAGATACGCAGTATTTT. Its protein product is CASSLSGALTDTQYF. Full variable domain (rest looked up from reference TRBV7-9 and TRBJ2-3): DTGVSQNPRHKITKRGQNVTFRCDPISEHNRLYWYRQTLGQGPEFLTYFQNEAQLEKSRLLSDRFSAERPKGSFSTLEIQRTEQGDSAMYLCASSLSGALTDTQYFGPGTRLTVL.

In its sample, this clone was seen a few times. Within the sample, other DNA sequences also encode this same CDR3. The chain couples TRBV28 to TRBJ2-7; perhaps TRBD2 as D (6 bases). CDR1 and CDR2 from the germline V gene are MDHEN and SYDVKM. V gave up 3 bases and J gave up 3 bases, with 6 bases separating them. The CDR3 extends over 12 amino acids. In DNA, the CDR3 is TGTGCCAGCAGTTTGGGGGGCTACGAGCAGTACTTC. Amino acids: CASSLGGYEQYF.

This chain connects TRBV11-1 to TRBJ1-1; D may be TRBD1 (6 bases). Germline V gene sequence: CDR1 SGHAT, CDR2 FQDESV (reference sequence). Trimming left V 4 bases short and J 5 bases short, with 17 bases between. This CDR3 comprises 15 residues. CDR3 protein: CASSSREQGKTEAFF. Here the CDR3 DNA reads TGTGCCAGCAGCTCGAGGGAACAGGGAAAAACTGAAGCTTTCTTT.

As for this clone: An end of the junction differs from the germline gene, which may be a read error. The rearrangement links TRBV7-9 to TRBJ2-7; TRBD1 matches at 10 bases. Germline V gene data show CDR1 as SEHNR and CDR2 as FQNEAQ (reference sequence). The length of the CDR3 is 17 residues. The CDR3 sequence: CASSGRGDRGLSHEQYF. The CDR3 bases are TGTGCCAGCAGCGGGCGCGGTGACAGGGGGCTCTCCCACGAGCAGTACTTC. Drawing the rest from reference TRBV7-9 and TRBJ2-7, the complete variable domain is DTGVSQNPRHKITKRGQNVTFRCDPISEHNRLYWYRQTLGQGPEFLTYFQNEAQLEKSRLLSDRFSAERPKGSFSTLEIQRTEQGDSAMYLCASSGRGDRGLSHEQYFGPGTRLTVT.